Reported below is one TCR beta chain. CDR1 and CDR2 from the germline V gene are MNHNS and SASEGT. The trim removed 2 bases at V and 2 bases at J, leaving 8 bases unmatched. CDR3 length equals 17 residues. This entry is derived from a study of blood T cell repertoires in COVID-19. Across the study: T cells, B-cell-depleted T cells, or PBMCs provided the cDNA or gDNA that served as material.

The assay was immunoSEQ multiplex PCR, and TCRdb's table has in-frame clones only and misses some. The data show 180,000 or so clones, 86% seen once. The specimen sequenced was peripheral blood. This rearrangement joins TRBV6-1 to TRBJ1-5, with 8 bases aligning to TRBD1. This receptor was obtained from a young man with acute or convalescent COVID-19. In DNA, the CDR3 is TGTGCCAGCAGTGAACCCCGGACAGGGTCCCGCAATCAGCCCCAGCATTTT. It yields the protein CASSEPRTGSRNQPQHF.